This entry describes one T cell receptor beta chain. The data belong to a study of immune evolution from preneoplasia to lung adenocarcinoma. The length of the CDR3 is 14 residues. V was clipped by 2 bases and J by 3 bases; unmatched bases: 2. CDR1 is SGHAT and CDR2 is FQNNGV in the germline V gene. The assay was immunoSEQ multiplex PCR, and TCRdb's table has in-frame clones only and misses some. The sample comprises 10,000 or so clones, over 65% of which are singletons, and more than 6.5% rests with the top ten. The V and J genes are TRBV11-2 and TRBJ2-5; 8 positions match TRBD2. The source of this sequence is a person aged 60 to 85 with lung adenocarcinoma. The sample was FFPE lung adenocarcinoma in situ tissue. The CDR3 loop is CASSLTLAEETQYF. For the CDR3, the DNA is TGTGCCAGCAGCTTAACACTAGCGGAAGAGACCCAGTACTTC. The variable domain in full, with the rest retrieved from reference TRBV11-2 and TRBJ2-5, is EAGVAQSPRYKIIEKRQSVAFWCNPISGHATLYWYQQILGQGPKLLIQFQNNGVVDDSQLPKDRFSAERLKGVDSTLKIQPAKLEDSAVYLCASSLTLAEETQYFGPGTRLLVL.